This T cell receptor beta chain is from a study of blood T cell repertoires in COVID-19. Study at large: Material from acute and convalescent COVID-19 was sourced from the United States, Italy and Spain. T cells, B-cell-depleted T cells, or PBMCs supplied cDNA or gDNA.

The CDR3 covers 13 residues. The V end lost 5 bases, the J end lost 3 bases, and 10 bases lay between the germline ends. Original handling: Scientists estimated how many nucleated cells there were by amplifying reference gene primers. Sequenced by immunoSEQ multiplex PCR; TCRdb stores in-frame clones only, minus some. The V and J calls and clone size are taken from that table; D and trimming were inferred from the DNA. The sample shows approximately 150,000 clones, 85% of them seen only once. The source material was peripheral blood. J is TRBJ1-1 and V is TRBV12-3 or TRBV12-4; D gene unclear. This TCR came from a man aged 40-49 years with acute or convalescent COVID-19. In DNA form, the CDR3 reads TGTGCCAGCAGTCCCGGGGTCCACACTGAAGCTTTCTTT. Translation: CASSPGVHTEAFF.